This section outlines one T cell receptor beta chain sequence together with its context. What this receptor recognizes is not known. No much larger clonotype is one base removed from it; base qualities were not supplied. The record originates from a study of cytomegalovirus exposure and HLA in healthy donors (dated 2017 in TCRdb). About the full investigation: An earlier analysis of some 600 of the donors reported over 250 Gb of sequence data and around 100 million unique TCR beta sequences obtained from about 180 million T cells. Approximately 310 gigabases of sequencing data and approximately 91 million unique TCR sequences made up an early release that covered 500 to 650 HLA-typed donors. Of the roughly 400 genotyped donors, about 84% fell in the genetic ancestry cluster associated with self-reported Caucasian donors. The study was designed to test whether signatures of past pathogen exposure could be identified by cataloging public T cell receptors. The study used immunosequencing to profile the T cell repertoires of under 700 subjects and linked those repertoires to cytomegalovirus serostatus. In addition to the first cohort of approximately 650 subjects, a separate validation cohort of 120 different subjects was used. The study combined high-throughput TCR immunosequencing, statistical association of individual TCRs with disease status, and machine learning to predict cytomegalovirus infection status. To study patterns of TCR occurrence, a later analysis re-analyzed previously published TCR beta repertoires from 550 to 800 donors and added high-resolution HLA genotyping. The later analysis used no new phenotypic data to find candidate immune exposures, relying instead on TCR beta sequences and their occurrence across donors. To decide whether each TCR beta V gene segment behaved as functional or pseudogenic, an earlier analysis of some 600 of the donors relied on high-throughput TCR beta sequencing. Donor age, sex, ethnicity and CMV serostatus were compiled alongside the repertoire data. A later genetic analysis took genome-wide SNP genotypes for about 65% of the 666 donors and used that subset as a discovery cohort. Every repertoire in the discovery cohort had been generated on one and the same sequencing platform. Both class I and class II loci were covered by HLA typing, at four-digit resolution. Typing coverage differed by locus: A, B, C, DRB1 and DQB1 were typed in roughly 620-630 donors, DQA1 in 522, DPA1 in some 610, and DPB1 in 400 to 480. Four to six DR-DQ haplotypes were handled as single units for association and clustering because linkage in the cohort was strong. Among roughly 370 genotyped donors of the cohort, an average of about 240,000 unique TCR beta nucleotide sequences were sequenced per donor, roughly a sixth of them non-productive. Here is what the overall study found, with its caveats: A further reported finding was that TCR beta sequences accurately predicted the HLA-A and HLA-B alleles for most subjects in the first cohort. Cytomegalovirus status was reported to be diagnosed by the classifier with high specificity and sensitivity in both the original and validation cohorts. In this cohort, only TCR beta chains were sequenced, and detectable features were limited by the absence of alpha or paired-chain data. Immune exposure information for the cohort was limited to CMV serostatus. Compared with equally common non-associated chains, HLA-associated TCR beta chains in a later analysis were more clonally expanded and had lower generation probabilities. According to a later analysis, most CMV-associated TCR beta chains appeared to be HLA-restricted, and the HLA associations seemed to be driven largely by CMV exposure. When HLA alleles, especially DR and DQ, strongly co-occurred, TCR associations were difficult to assign to individual alleles. According to a later genetic analysis, donors in an Asian-associated ancestry cluster had fewer N-insertions in productive TCRs than the approximately 670-donor mean. The earlier analysis of 450 to 700 of the donors excluded some 15 rarely observed V segments, including chromosome 9 orphons, because counts were too low. According to a later analysis, parvovirus B19, influenza, CMV and Epstein-Barr virus appeared linked to several top co-occurrence clusters. Linkage disequilibrium might explain the correlated functional status among segregating V segments, but an unknown experimental factor could not be ruled out. The presence/absence analyses assumed that sequencing depth was roughly uniform across donors, and that assumption may not be true. Across donors, most TCR sequences were observed very rarely, whereas some public TCRs were present in many individuals. In vitro tests confirmed that a few of the cytomegalovirus-associated TCR beta chains recognize cytomegalovirus antigens. It was suggested by the authors that the approach could potentially be generalized to other disease states and immunological phenotypes. In a later genetic analysis, a missense DCLRE1C variant was associated with V-gene and J-gene trimming of TCR beta chains, and the association was replicated in an independent cohort. In the study, roughly 160 TCR beta chains were listed as associated with cytomegalovirus. Some IMGT-functional V segments, including TRBV6-2 and TRBV6-3, could not be distinguished by the 87-base-pair reads and were therefore excluded. A later analysis found that TCR association rates varied across HLA loci, with DRB1 alleles showing the most associated TCRs and HLA-C alleles the fewest. Because some donors lacked HLA typing at each locus, the association tests relied only on the typed subset. In a later analysis, some 18,000 TCR beta sequences were associated with specific HLA alleles at a false discovery rate of 0.05. In an earlier analysis of approximately 590 of the donors, most TCR beta V segments were observed in productive rearrangements about 87% or about 30% of the time, broadly matching IMGT annotations. A group of highly shared sequence variants was considered likely to be a technical artifact of the sequencing pipeline.

Libraries were made using the immunoSEQ multiplex PCR assay. For the multiplex PCR, a mixture combining 60 forward primers for TCR Vbeta segments and 13 reverse primers for TCR Jbeta segments was used. The CDR3 region of rearranged TCR beta genes was amplified from genomic DNA with a multiplex PCR assay. On the Illumina HiSeq System, the amplified TCR beta libraries were sequenced as 87-base-pair reads. The authors' pipeline ran thus. In a later analysis, some 80 million unique TCR beta chains were counted across the approximately 670 repertoires, and around 10 million of these chains were shared by at least two donors. Raw reads were error-corrected and collapsed into unique sequences with a nearest-neighbor algorithm that merged closely related sequences to remove PCR and sequencing errors. To assign V, D and J gene segments, CDR3 sequences were aligned to IMGT reference sequences. For a sequence to be retained, a match of at least six nucleotides to both a V gene segment and a J gene segment was required. Rearrangements were called productive when the CDR3 lacked stop codons and stayed in frame with V and J; all others were non-productive. Following IMGT convention, CDR3 was defined as the stretch from the second conserved V-encoded cysteine up to the conserved J-encoded phenylalanine. The earlier analysis of approximately 500 of the donors excluded sequences that lacked an unambiguous match to a single V gene segment. An earlier analysis of some 500 of the donors classified V segments as functional when productive rearrangements were above 56.7% and as segregating when the standard deviation between donors was above 5%. A statistical classification framework was built for diagnosing cytomegalovirus status from the catalog of TCR beta chain sequences. In a later analysis, V and J genes were assigned by comparing TCR nucleotide sequences against IMGT/GENE-DB human TR gene sequences. In a later analysis, CDR3 sequences and most-parsimonious VDJ recombination scenarios were assigned using the TCRdist pipeline. In a later analysis, each TCR beta chain was defined by its CDR3 amino acid sequence together with its V-gene family, and reads lacking a unique V-gene family were excluded. To address suspected cross-contamination and a sequencing artifact, a later analysis removed a few hundred highly shared, low-generation-probability nucleotide sequences. A later analysis calculated a clonal expansion index for each public chain from normalized within-repertoire ranks of inferred template counts. A later analysis computed generation probabilities with a VDJ recombination model fitted to out-of-frame rearrangements, and checked the results against IGoR. In a later analysis, TCR-TCR, TCR-HLA and TCR-CMV co-occurrence was scored with hypergeometric tests, and a repertoire-size bias correction was applied to TCR pairs. A later analysis estimated false discovery rates by permuting HLA or CMV assignments 20 times. In a later analysis, co-occurring TCRs were grouped with DBSCAN, and TCRdist sequence similarity was added when clustering was performed within HLA-allele-positive subsets. Repertoires with fewer than 30,000 or more than 120,000 public chains, plus five repertoires with anomalous nucleotide sharing, were excluded from co-occurrence clustering. TCRdb retrieved this table from immuneACCESS and kept in-frame rearrangements only. Not all clones are present; in checked studies, unresolved V genes account for under half, and no reason is known for the remainder. Clone size and V and J calls were adopted from that table, with D and trimming inferred from the DNA. The sample profile shows roughly 120,000 clones; roughly 87% of them were found once. The ten largest make up 1.4% to 1.5% of the sample.

The CDR3 covers 13 residues, taking in both the cysteine and the phenylalanine. The read is trimmed to its CDR3 DNA, 39 bases read in frame from base 1. Clipping removes 5 bases from V and 7 bases from J, with 6 as the unmatched junction base count. The germline V gene supplies CDR1 WSHSY and CDR2 SAAADI. The cohort was made up of 500 to 850 healthy bone marrow donors. Cohort members were all nominally healthy when sampled, although unrecorded immune exposures were likely present. The donor was CMV seronegative and belonged to the group of under 400 seronegative cohort members. A peripheral blood sample was provided by each donor, and peripheral blood mononuclear cells were used for TCR beta sequencing. Genomic DNA was extracted from the blood cell samples with the Qiagen DNeasy Blood Extraction Kit.

The receptor was derived from a woman aged 18 to 35 in good health and CMV-seronegative. Material: PBMCs. The chain is made from TRBV10-2 and TRBJ2-7; TRBD1 lines up with 9 middle nucleotides. The CDR3 protein sequence reads: CASSPGTGFEQYF. The bases are TGCGCCAGCAGTCCCGGGACAGGGTTTGAGCAGTACTTC.